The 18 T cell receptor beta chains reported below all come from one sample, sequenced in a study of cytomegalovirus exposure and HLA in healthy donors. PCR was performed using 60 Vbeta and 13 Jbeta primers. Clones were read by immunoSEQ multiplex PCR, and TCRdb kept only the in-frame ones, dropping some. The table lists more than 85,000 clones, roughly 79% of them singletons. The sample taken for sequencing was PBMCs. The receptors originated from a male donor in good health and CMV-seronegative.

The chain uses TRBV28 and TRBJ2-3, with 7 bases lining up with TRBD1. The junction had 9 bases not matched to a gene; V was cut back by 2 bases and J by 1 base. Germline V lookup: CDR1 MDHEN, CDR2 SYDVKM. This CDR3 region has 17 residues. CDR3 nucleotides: TGTGCCAGCAGTTTAGTATCCCACGGGACAGGCACAGATACGCAGTATTTT. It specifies CASSLVSHGTGTDTQYF.

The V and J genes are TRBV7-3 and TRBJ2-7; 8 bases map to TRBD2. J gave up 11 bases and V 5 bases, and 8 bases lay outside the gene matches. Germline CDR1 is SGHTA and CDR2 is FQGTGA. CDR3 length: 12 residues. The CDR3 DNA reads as TGTGCCAGCAGCCAGCCGGGGGGGGAGAAGTACTTC. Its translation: CASSQPGGEKYF.

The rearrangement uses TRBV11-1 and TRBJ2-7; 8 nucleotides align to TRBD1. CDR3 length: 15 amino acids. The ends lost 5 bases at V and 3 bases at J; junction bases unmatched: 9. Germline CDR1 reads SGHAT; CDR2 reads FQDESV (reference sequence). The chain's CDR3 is CASSRTMDRVYEQYF. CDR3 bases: TGTGCCAGCAGCCGTACCATGGACAGGGTCTACGAGCAGTACTTC.

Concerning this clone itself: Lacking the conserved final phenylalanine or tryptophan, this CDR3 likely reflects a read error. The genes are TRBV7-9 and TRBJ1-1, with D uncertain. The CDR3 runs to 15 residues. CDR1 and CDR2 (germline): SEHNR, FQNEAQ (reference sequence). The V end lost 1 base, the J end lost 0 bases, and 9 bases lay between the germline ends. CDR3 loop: CASSLDGELNTEAFL. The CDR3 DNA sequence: TGTGCCAGCAGCTTAGACGGAGAGCTGAACACTGAAGCTTTCTTG.

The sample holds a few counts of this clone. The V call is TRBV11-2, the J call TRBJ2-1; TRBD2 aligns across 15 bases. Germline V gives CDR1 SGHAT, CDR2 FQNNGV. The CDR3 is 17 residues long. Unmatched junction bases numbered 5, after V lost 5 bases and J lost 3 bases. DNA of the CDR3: TGTGCCAGCAGCCCTGGGACTAGCGGGAGGTACTACAATGAGCAGTTCTTC. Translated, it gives CASSPGTSGRYYNEQFF.

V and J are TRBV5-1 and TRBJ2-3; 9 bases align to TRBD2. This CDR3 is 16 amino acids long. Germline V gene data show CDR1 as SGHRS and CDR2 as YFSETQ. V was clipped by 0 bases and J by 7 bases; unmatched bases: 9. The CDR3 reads CASSLALAGEAYTQYF. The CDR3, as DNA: TGCGCCAGCAGCTTGGCCTTAGCGGGGGAGGCCTATACGCAGTATTTT.

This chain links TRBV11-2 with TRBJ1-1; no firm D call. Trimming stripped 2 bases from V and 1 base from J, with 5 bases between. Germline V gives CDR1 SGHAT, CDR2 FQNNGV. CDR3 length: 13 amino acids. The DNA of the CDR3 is TGTGCCAGCAGCTTAAAGCGGAACACTGAAGCTTTCTTT. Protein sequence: CASSLKRNTEAFF.

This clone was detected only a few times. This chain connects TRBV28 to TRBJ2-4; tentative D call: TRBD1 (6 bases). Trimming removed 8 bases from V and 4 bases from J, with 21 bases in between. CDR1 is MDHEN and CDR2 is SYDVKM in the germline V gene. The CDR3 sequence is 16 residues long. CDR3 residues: CASLTLWGPSKNIQYF. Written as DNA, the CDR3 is TGTGCCAGCCTGACCTTGTGGGGGCCCTCTAAAAACATTCAGTACTTC.

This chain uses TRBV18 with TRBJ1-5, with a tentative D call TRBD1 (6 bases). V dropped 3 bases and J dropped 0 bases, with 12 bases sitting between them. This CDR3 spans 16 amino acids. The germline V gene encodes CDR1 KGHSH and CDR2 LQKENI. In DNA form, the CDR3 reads TGTGCCAGCTCACCTGGACAGCCTGATAGCAATCAGCCCCAGCATTTT. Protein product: CASSPGQPDSNQPQHF.

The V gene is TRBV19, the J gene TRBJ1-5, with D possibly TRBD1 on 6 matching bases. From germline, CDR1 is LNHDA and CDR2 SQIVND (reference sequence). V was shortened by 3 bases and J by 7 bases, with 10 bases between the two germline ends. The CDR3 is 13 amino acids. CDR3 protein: CASSIGGAQPQHF. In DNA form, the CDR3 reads TGTGCCAGTAGTATCGGGGGGGCCCAGCCCCAGCATTTT.

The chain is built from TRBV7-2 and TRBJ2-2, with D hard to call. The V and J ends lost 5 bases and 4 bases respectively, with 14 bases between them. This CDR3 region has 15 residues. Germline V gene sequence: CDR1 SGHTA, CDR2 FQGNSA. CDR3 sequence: CASSPLLSGTGELFF. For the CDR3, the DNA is TGTGCCAGCAGCCCACTTCTTTCAGGCACCGGGGAGCTGTTTTTT.

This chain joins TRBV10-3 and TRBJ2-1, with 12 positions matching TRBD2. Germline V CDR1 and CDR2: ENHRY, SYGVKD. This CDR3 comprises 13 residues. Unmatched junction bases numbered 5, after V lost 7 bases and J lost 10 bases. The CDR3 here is CAIMTSGRGEQFF. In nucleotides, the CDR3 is TGTGCCATCATGACTAGCGGGAGAGGGGAGCAGTTCTTC.

The CDR3 reads CASSLGLADTQYF. The CDR3 DNA follows: TGTGCCAGCAGCCTCGGACTAGCAGATACGCAGTATTTT. The chain is built from TRBV11-3 and TRBJ2-3; 7 nucleotides align to TRBD2. V lost 5 bases, J lost 4 bases, and 3 bases stayed unmatched. CDR3 length: 13 amino acids. Germline CDR1 reads SGHNT; CDR2 reads YENEEA.

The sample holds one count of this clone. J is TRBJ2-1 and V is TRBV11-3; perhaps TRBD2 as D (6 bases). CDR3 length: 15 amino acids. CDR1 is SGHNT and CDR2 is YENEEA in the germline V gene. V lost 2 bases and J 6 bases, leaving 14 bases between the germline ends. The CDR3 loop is CASSLMSSVSNEQFF. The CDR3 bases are TGTGCCAGCAGCTTAATGTCTAGCGTGAGCAATGAGCAGTTCTTC. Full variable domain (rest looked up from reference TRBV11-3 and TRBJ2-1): EAGVVQSPRYKIIEKKQPVAFWCNPISGHNTLYWYLQNLGQGPELLIRYENEEAVDDSQLPKDRFSAERLKGVDSTLKIQPAELGDSAVYLCASSLMSSVSNEQFFGPGTRLTVL.

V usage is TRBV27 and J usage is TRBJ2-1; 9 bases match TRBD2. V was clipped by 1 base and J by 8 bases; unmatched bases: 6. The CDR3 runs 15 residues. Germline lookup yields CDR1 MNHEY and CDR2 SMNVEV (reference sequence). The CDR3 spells CASSLLAGEGHEQFF. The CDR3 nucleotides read TGTGCCAGCAGTTTATTAGCGGGAGAGGGCCATGAGCAGTTCTTC.

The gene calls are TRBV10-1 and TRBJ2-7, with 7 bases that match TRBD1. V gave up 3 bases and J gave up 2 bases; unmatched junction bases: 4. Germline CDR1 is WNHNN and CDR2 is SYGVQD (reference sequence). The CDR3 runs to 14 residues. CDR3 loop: CASSEGTVPYEQYF. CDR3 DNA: TGCGCCAGCAGTGAAGGGACAGTCCCCTACGAGCAGTACTTC.

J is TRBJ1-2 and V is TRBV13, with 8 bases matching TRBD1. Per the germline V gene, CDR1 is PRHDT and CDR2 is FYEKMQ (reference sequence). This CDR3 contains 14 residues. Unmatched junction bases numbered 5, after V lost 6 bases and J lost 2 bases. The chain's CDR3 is CASSSRTGNYGYTF. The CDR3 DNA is TGTGCCAGCAGTTCCCGGACAGGGAACTATGGCTACACCTTC.

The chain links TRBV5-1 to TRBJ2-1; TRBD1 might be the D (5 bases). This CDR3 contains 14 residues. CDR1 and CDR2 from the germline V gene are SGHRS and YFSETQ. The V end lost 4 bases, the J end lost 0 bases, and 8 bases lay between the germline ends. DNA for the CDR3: TGCGCCAGCAGCCTGACAGCCTCCTACAATGAGCAGTTCTTC. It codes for CASSLTASYNEQFF.